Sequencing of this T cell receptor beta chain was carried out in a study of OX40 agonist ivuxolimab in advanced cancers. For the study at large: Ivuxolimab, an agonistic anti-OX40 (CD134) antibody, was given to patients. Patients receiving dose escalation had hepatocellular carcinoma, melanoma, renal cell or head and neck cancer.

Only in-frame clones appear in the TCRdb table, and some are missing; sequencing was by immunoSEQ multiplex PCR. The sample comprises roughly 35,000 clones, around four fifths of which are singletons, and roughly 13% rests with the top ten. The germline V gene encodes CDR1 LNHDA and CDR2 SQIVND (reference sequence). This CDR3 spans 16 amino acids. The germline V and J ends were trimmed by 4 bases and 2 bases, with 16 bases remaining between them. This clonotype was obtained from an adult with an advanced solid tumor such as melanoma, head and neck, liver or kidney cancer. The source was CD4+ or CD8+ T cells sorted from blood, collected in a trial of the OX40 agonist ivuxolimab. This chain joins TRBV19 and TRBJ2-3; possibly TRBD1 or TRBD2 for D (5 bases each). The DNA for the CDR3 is TGTGCCAGTAGTACTTCCCGGGGCTATGACACAGATACGCAGTATTTT. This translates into CASSTSRGYDTDTQYF.